The 30 T cell receptor beta chains listed next were all sequenced from one sample in a study of shared clonotypes between healthy human individuals. TCRdb's table, derived via immunoSEQ multiplex PCR, lists solely in-frame clones and lacks some. The table shows millions of clones, with 85% to 95% occurring only once. Sample: naive CD4+ T cells from PBMCs. The subset denotes: CD45RA+ positively selected. These receptors were collected from a man between 18 and 29 years old in good health. Some clones in this sample may be carry-over from other donors' samples.

This clone has just a few counts. This sample also contains other DNA sequences that code for the same CDR3. The V and J genes are TRBV5-1 and TRBJ2-5; D is uncertain. The germline V and J ends were trimmed by 1 base and 1 base, with 8 bases remaining between them. The CDR3 runs 14 residues. From germline, CDR1 is SGHRS and CDR2 YFSETQ. For the CDR3, the DNA is TGCGCCAGCAGCTTGACAGTAGGCCAAGAGACCCAGTACTTC. This translates into CASSLTVGQETQYF.

The chain recombines TRBV11-1 with TRBJ1-1, with D unclear. V was cut by 1 base and J by 10 bases, with 13 bases left in between. The germline V gene has CDR1 SGHAT and CDR2 FQDESV (reference sequence). The CDR3 has 13 amino acids. CDR3: CASSLERARRAFF. The DNA for the CDR3 is TGTGCCAGCAGCTTAGAACGGGCAAGAAGAGCTTTCTTT.

The chain has TRBV11-3 and TRBJ2-7; maybe TRBD2 (6 bases). This CDR3 comprises 15 residues. The V and J ends lost 1 base and 1 base respectively, with 11 bases between them. CDR1 is SGHNT and CDR2 is YENEEA in the germline V gene. The CDR3 coding sequence is TGTGCCAGCAGCTTAGGACCGGGGGAATCCTACGAGCAGTACTTC. It encodes CASSLGPGESYEQYF.

The J gene is TRBJ2-1, the V gene TRBV5-1; 12 positions match TRBD2. CDR1 and CDR2 from the germline V gene are SGHRS and YFSETQ. The CDR3 is 15 residues long. With V trimmed by 6 bases and J by 7 bases, 8 bases remained unmatched. Here the CDR3 reads CASTLLAGGPNEQFF. The CDR3 coding sequence is TGCGCCAGCACCCTACTAGCGGGAGGACCGAATGAGCAGTTCTTC.

This sequence joins TRBV28 and TRBJ2-1, with unresolved D. V was shortened by 5 bases and J by 7 bases, with 18 bases between the two germline ends. The V gene's germline CDR1 is MDHEN and CDR2 SYDVKM. CDR3 length: 15 residues. The CDR3 sequence is CASSHRWGRMNEQFF. As DNA, the CDR3 is TGTGCCAGCAGTCATCGCTGGGGTCGGATGAATGAGCAGTTCTTC.

The J gene is TRBJ2-7, the V gene TRBV30, with a weak D call TRBD2 (6 bases). The CDR3 consists of 15 residues. Germline CDR1 and CDR2: GTSNPN and SVGIG (reference sequence). V was clipped by 1 base and J by 1 base, with 14 bases between them. The DNA of the CDR3 is TGTGCCTGGAGTGCGCAAGGAGGGGTTTCCTACGAGCAGTACTTC. This translates into CAWSAQGGVSYEQYF.

Remarks on this clone: This sample includes further DNA sequences coding for the same CDR3. The J gene is TRBJ2-1, the V gene TRBV7-2, with 9 nucleotides matching TRBD2. This CDR3 is built from 15 residues. The J segment lost 4 bases and the V segment lost 2 bases, leaving 3 bases of the junction unmatched. Germline V lookup: CDR1 SGHTA, CDR2 FQGNSA. The CDR3 loop is CASSLSSGIYNEQFF. The CDR3 DNA sequence: TGTGCCAGCAGCTTATCTAGCGGGATATACAATGAGCAGTTCTTC.

The gene calls are TRBV27 and TRBJ2-1; TRBD2 aligns across 7 bases. This CDR3 is built from 16 residues. The ends lost 5 bases at V and 5 bases at J; junction bases unmatched: 12. The germline gives CDR1 MNHEY, CDR2 SMNVEV (reference sequence). Here the CDR3 DNA reads TGTGCCAGCAGTCCCGCCCTAGCGGCCAGACACAATGAGCAGTTCTTC. Its translation is CASSPALAARHNEQFF.

The count of this clone is one. The chain links TRBV2 to TRBJ1-3; the D is unclear. The germline gives CDR1 SNHLY, CDR2 FYNNEI. This CDR3 contains 16 residues. V was shortened by 7 bases and J by 0 bases, with 16 bases between the two germline ends. The CDR3, as DNA: TGTGCCAGCACCGAGTCCGACGGGAGCTCTGGAAACACCATATATTTT. It specifies CASTESDGSSGNTIYF.

The table lists this clone with a count of one. The rearrangement joins TRBV19 to TRBJ2-7, with 7 bases aligning to TRBD2. CDR1 is LNHDA and CDR2 is SQIVND in the germline V gene (reference sequence). With 8 bases clipped from V and 3 bases from J, the junction kept 7 bases outside the gene matches. The CDR3 is made up of 13 amino acids. CDR3 region: CASSSGFLYEQYF. The CDR3 DNA reads TGTGCCAGTTCTAGCGGTTTCCTCTACGAGCAGTACTTC.

The chain employs TRBV9 and TRBJ1-2; possible D gene TRBD1, 5 bases. This CDR3 has 15 residues. The V end lost 4 bases, the J end lost 1 base, and 14 bases lay between the germline ends. Per germline, CDR1 SGDLS and CDR2 YYNGEE. Here the CDR3 reads CASSLRDGNNYGYTF. The CDR3 DNA is TGTGCCAGCAGCCTCCGGGACGGAAATAACTATGGCTACACCTTC. The full variable domain, with the rest looked up from reference TRBV9 and TRBJ1-2, is DSGVTQTPKHLITATGQRVTLRCSPRSGDLSVYWYQQSLDQGLQFLIQYYNGEERAKGNILERFSAQQFPDLHSELNLSSLELGDSALYFCASSLRDGNNYGYTFGSGTRLTVV.

This clone was counted a few times. CDR3 bases: TGTGCCAGCAGTGATCCTCCGGGACAAAAAGCTTTCTTT. This codes for CASSDPPGQKAFF. The V call is TRBV28, the J call TRBJ1-1, with a tentative D call TRBD1 (6 bases). This CDR3 comprises 13 residues. Between the trimmed V and J ends, which lost 5 bases and 9 bases, there was a span of 16 bases. Looked up from germline, CDR1 is MDHEN and CDR2 is SYDVKM. Variable domain in full (rest from reference TRBV28 and TRBJ1-1): DVKVTQSSRYLVKRTGEKVFLECVQDMDHENMFWYRQDPGLGLRLIYFSYDVKMKEKGDIPEGYSVSREKKERFSLILESASTNQTSMYLCASSDPPGQKAFFGQGTRLTVV.

The rearrangement joins TRBV7-8 to TRBJ1-5; TRBD1 might be the D (5 bases). Trimming stripped 3 bases from V and 1 base from J, with 13 bases between. The CDR3 is 16 amino acids. Germline V CDR1 and CDR2: SGHVS, FQNEAQ. In DNA form, the CDR3 reads TGTGCCAGCAGCTTGAGGAGGGGCCAGAGCAATCAGCCCCAGCATTTT. Its protein product is CASSLRRGQSNQPQHF.

The chain couples TRBV27 to TRBJ2-7, with 9 bases that match TRBD1. CDR1 and CDR2 from the germline V gene are MNHEY and SMNVEV (reference sequence). This CDR3 spans 18 amino acids. V lost 3 bases, J lost 0 bases, and 12 bases stayed unmatched. Here the CDR3 DNA reads TGTGCCAGCAGTTTTGTTGGTTGGGGACAGGGAAGCTCCTACGAGCAGTACTTC. It translates to CASSFVGWGQGSSYEQYF.

The J gene is TRBJ2-1, the V gene TRBV30; no clear D. From germline, CDR1 is GTSNPN and CDR2 SVGIG (reference sequence). This CDR3 is built from 14 residues. Trimming took off 7 bases at V and 7 bases at J, with 20 bases between the two ends. CDR3 region: CASAHGPVRNEQFF. The CDR3 DNA follows: TGTGCCTCCGCCCATGGACCGGTAAGGAATGAGCAGTTCTTC.

The chain's CDR3 is CASKKTQYF. The CDR3 DNA reads TGTGCCAGCAAGAAGACCCAGTACTTC. V gene TRBV6-4 combines with J gene TRBJ2-5, with D hard to call. This CDR3 is 9 amino acids long. Germline CDR1 reads MRHNA; CDR2 reads SNTAGT. Deletions cut 7 bases from V and 6 bases from J, with 3 bases between.

The chain has TRBV28 and TRBJ2-7, with 10 bases matching TRBD1. The CDR3 runs to 17 residues. V gave up 4 bases and J gave up 3 bases; unmatched junction bases: 12. Looked up from germline, CDR1 is MDHEN and CDR2 is SYDVKM. The CDR3 bases are TGTGCCAGCAGTTCGCAAGGTTTGACAGGGGGCGTCTACGAGCAGTACTTC. Translating gives CASSSQGLTGGVYEQYF.

V usage is TRBV27 and J usage is TRBJ1-4; 8 bases match TRBD1. Germline V gene data show CDR1 as MNHEY and CDR2 as SMNVEV (reference sequence). The CDR3 is 16 amino acids. V lost 5 bases, J lost 5 bases, and 10 bases stayed unmatched. CDR3 sequence reads: CASSPHLGQVNEKLFF. The CDR3 nucleotides are TGTGCCAGCAGTCCCCACCTGGGACAGGTGAATGAAAAACTGTTTTTT.

The chain recombines TRBV16 with TRBJ2-2; tentatively, D is TRBD1 (5 bases). Germline CDR1 reads KGHSY; CDR2 reads FQNENV. CDR3 size: 14 residues. Trimming shortened V by 4 bases and J by 1 base, and 7 bases separated the two germline ends. The CDR3 reads CASSRTGNTGELFF. CDR3 coding DNA: TGTGCCAGCAGCCGAACAGGGAACACCGGGGAGCTGTTTTTT.

The V gene is TRBV28, the J gene TRBJ2-2, with TRBD1 as a possible D gene (5 bases). This CDR3 is 11 amino acids long. Trimming took 5 bases from V and 7 from J, leaving 5 bases between them. From germline, CDR1 is MDHEN and CDR2 SYDVKM. CDR3 sequence: CASSRGGELFF. DNA for the CDR3: TGTGCCAGCAGTAGGGGCGGGGAGCTGTTTTTT.

This chain uses TRBV5-6 with TRBJ1-5; D remains ambiguous. Germline CDR1 and CDR2: SGHDT and YYEEEE. The CDR3 contains 12 residues. V lost 0 bases to trimming and J lost 7 bases, with 5 bases between them. CDR3 in amino acids: CASSLAAQPQHF. CDR3 in DNA: TGTGCCAGCAGCTTGGCAGCCCAGCCCCAGCATTTT. The full variable domain, with the rest looked up from reference TRBV5-6 and TRBJ1-5, is DAGVTQSPTHLIKTRGQQVTLRCSPKSGHDTVSWYQQALGQGPQFIFQYYEEEERQRGNFPDRFSGHQFPNYSSELNVNALLLGDSALYLCASSLAAQPQHFGDGTRLSIL.

This clone was seen more than once but under ten times. The V gene is TRBV7-9, the J gene TRBJ1-2, with 8 nucleotides matching TRBD1. The junction had 5 bases not matched to a gene; V was cut back by 3 bases and J by 8 bases. The CDR3 has 13 amino acids. CDR1 and CDR2 (germline): SEHNR, FQNEAQ (reference sequence). The CDR3 here is CASSLGQAQGYTF. CDR3 DNA sequence: TGTGCCAGCAGCTTGGGACAGGCCCAAGGCTACACCTTC. Full variable domain (outside the CDR3, taken from reference TRBV7-9 and TRBJ1-2): DTGVSQNPRHKITKRGQNVTFRCDPISEHNRLYWYRQTLGQGPEFLTYFQNEAQLEKSRLLSDRFSAERPKGSFSTLEIQRTEQGDSAMYLCASSLGQAQGYTFGSGTRLTVV.

The V call is TRBV18, the J call TRBJ2-1, with D uncertain. The germline CDR1 and CDR2 sequences are KGHSH and LQKENI. This CDR3 spans 15 amino acids. The V end lost 3 bases, the J end lost 5 bases, and 14 bases lay between the germline ends. The CDR3 reads CASSPGLVSDNEQFF. The CDR3 DNA reads as TGTGCCAGCTCACCCGGGTTGGTATCTGACAATGAGCAGTTCTTC.

The chain carries TRBV9 and TRBJ1-2, with TRBD1 identical over 7 bases. The V and J ends lost 4 bases and 8 bases, in that order; junction bases with no gene match: 14. Germline V gene data show CDR1 as SGDLS and CDR2 as YYNGEE. This CDR3 spans 15 amino acids. CDR3 nucleotide sequence: TGTGCCAGCAGCACCCCGAGACAGGGCGCCCGCGGCTACACCTTC. Translating it yields CASSTPRQGARGYTF.

The CDR3 DNA is TGTGCCAACCATGAGGGTGGTAGTTTTAGCAATCAGCCCCAGCATTTT. It translates to CANHEGGSFSNQPQHF. V is TRBV21-1 and J is TRBJ1-5. TRBV21-1 is recorded as a pseudogene. The CDR3 consists of 16 residues.

Points on this clone: Additional DNA sequences in this sample encode the identical CDR3. This sequence joins TRBV19 and TRBJ2-7; TRBD1 matches 10 bases. V was clipped by 1 base and J by 4 bases; unmatched bases: 4. Germline-derived CDR1 and CDR2 are LNHDA and SQIVND (reference sequence). There are 15 residues in the CDR3. This CDR3 is CASSIAGTGAYEQYF. CDR3 nucleotides: TGTGCCAGTAGTATAGCGGGGACAGGGGCGTACGAGCAGTACTTC.

The chain links TRBV28 to TRBJ1-3; D is uncertain. Trimming removed 1 base from V and 2 bases from J, with 12 bases in between. CDR1 and CDR2 (germline): MDHEN, SYDVKM. This CDR3 contains 16 residues. Here the CDR3 DNA reads TGTGCCAGCAGTTTATTGGGCATCCCCACTGGAAACACCATATATTTT. Protein sequence: CASSLLGIPTGNTIYF.

The chain is built from TRBV10-3 and TRBJ1-1; 7 positions agree with TRBD1. Germline V gene sequence: CDR1 ENHRY, CDR2 SYGVKD. Unmatched junction bases numbered 7, after V lost 6 bases and J lost 3 bases. The CDR3 extends over 14 amino acids. CDR3: CAISRTGVYTEAFF. The CDR3 nucleotides are TGTGCCATCAGCCGGACAGGAGTGTACACTGAAGCTTTCTTT.

The chain links TRBV5-6 to TRBJ2-3; D is ambiguous. The CDR3 totals 15 residues. V was clipped by 1 base and J by 2 bases, with 11 bases between them. In germline, CDR1 is SGHDT, CDR2 YYEEEE. CDR3 sequence reads: CASSLPRRSTDTQYF. For the CDR3, the DNA is TGTGCCAGCAGCTTGCCTAGAAGATCCACAGATACGCAGTATTTT.

About this clone itself: Other DNA sequences in this sample translate to the same CDR3. J is TRBJ2-1 and V is TRBV5-1, with 7 positions matching TRBD1. J was trimmed by 6 bases and V by 0 bases; bases with no gene match: 0. CDR1 SGHRS and CDR2 YFSETQ come from the germline V gene. This CDR3 spans 13 amino acids. The CDR3, as DNA: TGCGCCAGCAGCTTGGGGACAGGCAATGAGCAGTTCTTC. Translation gives CASSLGTGNEQFF.